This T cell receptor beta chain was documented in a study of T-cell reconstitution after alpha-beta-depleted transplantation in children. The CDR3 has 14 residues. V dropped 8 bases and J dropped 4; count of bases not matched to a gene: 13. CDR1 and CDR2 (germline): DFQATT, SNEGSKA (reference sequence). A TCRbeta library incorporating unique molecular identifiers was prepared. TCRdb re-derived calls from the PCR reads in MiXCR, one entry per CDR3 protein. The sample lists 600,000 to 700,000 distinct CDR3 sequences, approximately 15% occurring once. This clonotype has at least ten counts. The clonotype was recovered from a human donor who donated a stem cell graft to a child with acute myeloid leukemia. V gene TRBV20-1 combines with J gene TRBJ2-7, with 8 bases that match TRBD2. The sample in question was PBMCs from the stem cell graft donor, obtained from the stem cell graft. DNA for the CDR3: TGCAGTACAAAGGCCAGCGGGGGTGGATACGAGCAGTACGTC. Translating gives CSTKASGGGYEQYV.